What follows are 18 T cell receptor beta chains derived from one specimen sequenced in a study of T cells of healthy individuals. TCRdb re-called the 5' RACE reads with MiXCR, one entry per CDR3 protein. The repertoire includes around 98,000 distinct CDR3 sequences, roughly 15% of them detected once, and 6.2% sits in the top ten. Receptors originate from a human donor in good health.

This clonotype appeared a few times. CDR3 DNA: TGCAGCGTGAGGGGGACCTACAATCAGCCCCAGCATTTT. Translated: CSVRGTYNQPQHF. The chain recombines TRBV20-1 with TRBJ1-5; possibly TRBD1 for D (6 bases). CDR3 length equals 13 residues. Germline-derived CDR1 and CDR2 are DFQATT and SNEGSKA (reference sequence).

This clonotype has at least ten counts. This chain uses TRBV28 with TRBJ2-7; 7 nucleotides line up with TRBD1. This CDR3 has 14 residues. Losses at the gene ends were 3 bases for V and 1 base for J; bases not matched to a gene: 3. Germline V gene lookup returns CDR1 MDHEN and CDR2 SYDVKM. The CDR3 DNA sequence: TGTGCCAGCAGTTTCAGGACAGGATCCTACGAGCAGTACTTC. Translated: CASSFRTGSYEQYF. The entire variable domain, with the rest obtained from reference TRBV28 and TRBJ2-7, is as follows: DVKVTQSSRYLVKRTGEKVFLECVQDMDHENMFWYRQDPGLGLRLIYFSYDVKMKEKGDIPEGYSVSREKKERFSLILESASTNQTSMYLCASSFRTGSYEQYFGPGTRLTVT.

In this sample, this clonotype turned up many times. V gene TRBV21-1 combines with J gene TRBJ2-5; the table assigns TRBD1, which was not confirmed against the DNA. TRBV21-1 is tagged as a pseudogene. This CDR3 comprises 9 residues. CDR3 sequence (DNA): TGTGCCTCGGGGCAGACCCAGTACTTC. Translating it yields CASGQTQYF.

The table lists this clonotype with a few counts. This chain links TRBV28 with TRBJ1-2; weak D call: TRBD1 (5 bases). V was shortened by 5 bases and J by 5 bases, with 18 bases between the two germline ends. This CDR3 has 15 residues. Germline CDR1 is MDHEN and CDR2 is SYDVKM. As DNA, the CDR3 is TGTGCCAGCAGTCCCTCTTCGGGGCGGGAGTATGGCTACACCTTC. Protein sequence: CASSPSSGREYGYTF.

Only a few counts were recorded for this clonotype. The chain uses TRBV5-1 and TRBJ2-1; 8 nucleotides line up with TRBD1. Looked up from germline, CDR1 is SGHRS and CDR2 is YFSETQ. CDR3 length: 14 residues. V shed 4 bases and J 6 bases; nucleotides not matched to a gene: 6. CDR3 in amino acids: CASSRTTGVNEQFF. In nucleotides, the CDR3 is TGCGCCAGCAGCCGAACGACAGGGGTCAATGAGCAGTTCTTC.

DNA of the CDR3: TGCAGTGCTAGTATTTCGGGACAGATGACTGGAAACACCATATATTTT. This codes for CSASISGQMTGNTIYF. J is TRBJ1-3 and V is TRBV20-1; 7 nucleotides match TRBD1. The CDR3 has 16 amino acids. With V trimmed by 3 bases and J by 2 bases, 10 bases remained unmatched. Germline V gene sequence: CDR1 DFQATT, CDR2 SNEGSKA (reference sequence).

Only a few counts were recorded for this clonotype. V gene TRBV5-6 combines with J gene TRBJ2-6; tentatively, D is TRBD1 (6 bases). The CDR3 spans 17 residues. The V and J ends lost 2 bases and 0 bases respectively, with 12 bases between them. CDR1 is SGHDT and CDR2 is YYEEEE in the germline V gene. The CDR3, as DNA: TGTGCCAGCAGCTTCCAGGGACACCTCTCTGGGGCCAACGTCCTGACTTTC. Translated: CASSFQGHLSGANVLTF. Full variable domain (missing parts from reference TRBV5-6 and TRBJ2-6): DAGVTQSPTHLIKTRGQQVTLRCSPKSGHDTVSWYQQALGQGPQFIFQYYEEEERQRGNFPDRFSGHQFPNYSSELNVNALLLGDSALYLCASSFQGHLSGANVLTFGAGSRLTVL.

This rearrangement joins TRBV5-1 to TRBJ1-6; D not resolved. Germline assignment: CDR1 SGHRS and CDR2 YFSETQ. CDR3 length: 15 residues. V lost 4 bases to trimming and J lost 8 bases, with 16 bases between them. CDR3 sequence reads: CASSPTPGVHSPLHF. The CDR3 DNA is TGCGCCAGCAGCCCGACTCCCGGAGTACATTCACCCCTCCACTTT.

This rearrangement joins TRBV28 to TRBJ2-5, with 9 bases lining up with TRBD2. The CDR3 runs to 17 residues. V gave up 5 bases and J gave up 3 bases; unmatched junction bases: 13. Germline CDR1 is MDHEN and CDR2 is SYDVKM. The CDR3 loop reads CASSPPLGSGSEETQYF. CDR3 nucleotide sequence: TGTGCCAGCAGTCCCCCCCTTGGTAGCGGGAGTGAAGAGACCCAGTACTTC.

This clonotype occurred a few times. The chain couples TRBV29-1 to TRBJ2-3; tentatively, D is TRBD2 (5 bases). Germline V gene data show CDR1 as SQVTM and CDR2 as ANQGSEA. The CDR3 is made up of 15 amino acids. The V gene lost 3 bases and the J gene lost 4 bases, with 17 bases spanning the gap. The CDR3 nucleotides read TGCAGCGTTGACGGGGTAGGGCTAGATCCAGATACGCAGTATTTT. This translates into CSVDGVGLDPDTQYF.

The sample holds a few counts of this clonotype. This chain connects TRBV6-1 to TRBJ2-7, with D hard to call. Trimming shortened V by 4 bases and J by 6 bases, and 22 bases separated the two germline ends. Germline CDR1 is MNHNS and CDR2 is SASEGT. This CDR3 has 16 residues. DNA of the CDR3: TGTGCCAGCAGTGGCTCTATCCCGGCACTGGGTTTCGAGCAGTACTTC. Protein: CASSGSIPALGFEQYF.

This clonotype was seen at least ten times. The V and J genes are TRBV6-2 or TRBV6-3 and TRBJ2-5; 7 nucleotides agree with TRBD2. The J segment lost 5 bases and the V segment lost 5 bases, leaving 23 bases of the junction unmatched. Germline V lookup: CDR1 MNHEY, CDR2 SVGEGT. The CDR3 length is 19 residues. In DNA form, the CDR3 reads TGTGCCAGCAGTAAGAGGTGGCGGGAGAACAGCCGGACGGGTGAGACCCAGTACTTC. It translates to CASSKRWRENSRTGETQYF.

The chain uses TRBV6-2 or TRBV6-3 and TRBJ2-2; maybe TRBD2 (6 bases). The germline V gene has CDR1 MNHEY and CDR2 SVGEGT. V lost 6 bases and J lost 7, with 12 bases in between. The CDR3 totals 13 residues. The CDR3 sequence is CASSQRVYGELFF. The CDR3 DNA is TGTGCCAGCAGCCAGCGGGTCTACGGGGAGCTGTTTTTT.

This clonotype was seen repeatedly, ten times or more. The chain links TRBV10-3 to TRBJ1-2, with D hard to call. Germline loops: CDR1 ENHRY, CDR2 SYGVKD. Trimming took off 2 bases at V and 1 base at J, with 11 bases between the two ends. The CDR3 is made up of 15 amino acids. This CDR3 reads CAISEEADFNYGYTF. CDR3 nucleotide sequence: TGTGCCATCAGTGAGGAAGCAGATTTTAACTATGGCTACACCTTC.

In this sample, this clonotype turned up many times. The chain recombines TRBV5-5 with TRBJ2-1; D possibly corresponds to TRBD1 (5 bases). Germline V lookup: CDR1 SGHKS, CDR2 YYEKEE (reference sequence). V was trimmed by 1 base and J by 2 bases, leaving 13 bases between them. The CDR3 has 16 amino acids. The CDR3 is CASSLSPGLTYNEQFF. CDR3 nucleotide sequence: TGTGCCAGCAGCTTGTCTCCAGGGTTAACCTACAATGAGCAGTTCTTC.

This clonotype was counted between two and nine times. This chain joins TRBV7-2 and TRBJ2-1, with 8 nucleotides matching TRBD1. This CDR3 has 14 amino acids. V was clipped by 3 bases and J by 9 bases; unmatched bases: 7. The germline gives CDR1 SGHTA, CDR2 FQGNSA. In nucleotides, the CDR3 is TGTGCCAGCAGCTTTGACAGGGGCGTCGGTGAGCAGTTCTTC. Translated, it gives CASSFDRGVGEQFF.

This sequence joins TRBV7-8 and TRBJ2-6; D not certain. The CDR3 extends over 14 amino acids. The germline V and J ends were trimmed by 2 bases and 4 bases, with 6 bases remaining between them. The germline gives CDR1 SGHVS, CDR2 FQNEAQ. CDR3 amino acids: CASSLTKGANVLTF. CDR3 in DNA: TGTGCCAGCAGCTTAACCAAGGGGGCCAACGTCCTGACTTTC.

This clonotype was counted between two and nine times. The chain employs TRBV4-1 and TRBJ1-3; D uncertain. Deletions cut 0 bases from V and 3 bases from J, with 21 bases between. The CDR3 has 19 residues. Germline V lookup: CDR1 MGHRA, CDR2 YSYEKL. CDR3 nucleotide sequence: TGCGCCAGCAGCCAAGATCGGAGCTTTGTGGGTAAAGGTGGAAACACCATATATTTT. This gives the protein CASSQDRSFVGKGGNTIYF.